This TCR beta chain emerged from a study of blood T cell repertoires in COVID-19 (TCRdb year 2020). With regard to the full study: The collaborator samples originated in the United States, Italy and Spain and spanned the acute and convalescent phases of COVID-19. The material from the prospective study consisted of cDNA or gDNA derived from T cells, B-cell-depleted T cells, or PBMCs. The dataset comprised deeply sampled blood TCRbeta repertoires from subjects exposed to, actively infected with, or recovered from COVID-19. The repertoires were released in a freely available public database meant as a resource for research on the immune response to SARS-CoV-2. Samples were obtained from the ongoing ImmuneRACE study (first 160 participants) and from 950 to 1,500 subjects provided by 6 global collaborators. Nearly every sample came with metadata listing a de-identified subject ID, COVID-19 status, age in years and sex. Where available, HLA class I and class II types were taken from metadata supplied by the sample provider and were not determined by assay-based typing.

Looking up the germline V gene (reference sequence) yields CDR1 LGHDT and CDR2 YNNKEL. Measured from the cysteine to the phenylalanine, the CDR3 is 20 residues long. Kept here is only the CDR3 DNA, which spans 60 bases and is read in frame from base 1. V and J are truncated by 4 bases and 1 base respectively, leaving an intervening sequence of 26 bases. The research as a whole found: How much clinical and demographic metadata was included differed by source and by participant, and the metadata was provided uncurated.

Concerning this clone: It has no known antigen specificity. No base quality values were provided; no much bigger clone lies one nucleotide off.

A second Seattle source provided samples from volunteer blood donors who had recovered from COVID-19. The collaborating institutions used their own protocols to collect whole blood in K2EDTA tubes. For TCRbeta analysis, collaborator samples were shipped as frozen whole blood, as isolated PBMCs, or as DNA extracted from either sample type. The immunoSEQ Assay, a bias-controlled multiplex PCR, was used to amplify TCRbeta CDR3 regions from genomic DNA. The paper's processing steps were these. The number of nucleated cells in each sample was estimated by amplification of reference gene primers within the assay. Sequence reads were collapsed and filtered to measure the absolute abundance of every unique TCRbeta CDR3 rearrangement. For each sample, productive Simpson clonality was calculated as the square root of Simpson's diversity index over productive rearrangements. Imported from immuneACCESS, the table was reduced by TCRdb to in-frame sequences with V and J called. These copies leave out some clones; in studies compared against another copy, an unresolved V gene accounts for under half, and the cause of the remainder is not known. That table supplies the V and J calls and clone size; D and trimming were determined from the DNA. In this sample the table shows nearly 350,000 clones, about 90% of which occur a single time. The ten biggest clones cover roughly 3.5% of the sample.

Sample: peripheral blood. This TCR was recovered from a woman aged 18-29 years who had recovered from COVID-19. This receptor chain uses TRBV3-1 (or the pseudogene TRBV3-2) and TRBJ2-4; perhaps TRBD1 is the D gene, with 8 bases matching. Here is the DNA: TGTGCCAGCAGCCTTTTTGGGGAGGGGACAGGCGGGGTGGCCAAAAACATTCAGTACTTC. This encodes CASSLFGEGTGGVAKNIQYF.